Reported below is one TCR beta chain. This record comes from a study of cytomegalovirus exposure and HLA in healthy donors. Amplification used 60 Vbeta primers and 13 Jbeta primers. Sequenced by immunoSEQ multiplex PCR; TCRdb stores in-frame clones only, minus some. The repertoire holds roughly 260,000 clones, with just under 85% as singletons. Germline V gene lookup returns CDR1 SGHNT and CDR2 YYREEE (reference sequence). This CDR3 region has 16 residues. The V gene end was trimmed by 4 bases and the J gene end by 7 bases; junction bases not matched to a gene: 11. Sequencing used PBMCs. The receptor's source is a woman between 40 and 55 years old in good health and CMV-seropositive. The V and J genes are TRBV5-4 and TRBJ1-4; 9 nucleotides match TRBD1. The CDR3 DNA follows: TGTGCCAGCAGCATGAACACAGGGGGCTGGAGTGAAAAACTGTTTTTT. Amino acids: CASSMNTGGWSEKLFF.